This TCR beta chain was sequenced for a study of control samples from healthy donors and cancer patients. CDR3 length: 15 amino acids. Looked up from germline, CDR1 is LNHDA and CDR2 is SQIVND (reference sequence). Trimming removed 4 bases from V and 4 bases from J, with 14 bases in between. Here immunoSEQ multiplex PCR was the method, and the copy in TCRdb shows in-frame clones only, minus some. The sample lists fewer than 200,000 clones; 90% were seen once. The source of this sequence is a woman aged 45-60 years in good health. The sequenced sample was blood. The V call is TRBV19, the J call TRBJ1-5; the D gene is possibly TRBD1 (6 bases). CDR3 region: CASSTPGHPNQPQHF. The CDR3 coding sequence is TGTGCCAGTAGTACCCCGGGACATCCGAATCAGCCCCAGCATTTT.